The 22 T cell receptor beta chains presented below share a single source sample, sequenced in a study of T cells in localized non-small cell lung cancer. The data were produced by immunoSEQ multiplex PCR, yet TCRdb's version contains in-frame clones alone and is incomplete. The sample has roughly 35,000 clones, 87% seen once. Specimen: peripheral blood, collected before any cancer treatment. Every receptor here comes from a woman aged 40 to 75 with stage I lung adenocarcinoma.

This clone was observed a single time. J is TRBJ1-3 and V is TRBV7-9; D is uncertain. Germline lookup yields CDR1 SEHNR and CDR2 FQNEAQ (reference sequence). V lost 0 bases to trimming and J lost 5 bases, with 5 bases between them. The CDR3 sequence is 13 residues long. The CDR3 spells CASSLAGRNTIYF. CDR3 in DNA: TGTGCCAGCAGCTTAGCCGGACGAAACACCATATATTTT.

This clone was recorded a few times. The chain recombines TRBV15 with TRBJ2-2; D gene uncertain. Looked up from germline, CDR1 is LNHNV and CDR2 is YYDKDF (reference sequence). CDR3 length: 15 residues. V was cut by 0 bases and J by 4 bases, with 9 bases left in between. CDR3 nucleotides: TGTGCCACCAGCAGAGAAGCCCTAGTCACCGGGGAGCTGTTTTTT. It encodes CATSREALVTGELFF.

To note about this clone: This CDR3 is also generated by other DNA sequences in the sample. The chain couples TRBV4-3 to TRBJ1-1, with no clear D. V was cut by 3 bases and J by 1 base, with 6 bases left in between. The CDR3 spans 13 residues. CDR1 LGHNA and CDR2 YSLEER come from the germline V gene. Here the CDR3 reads CASSQDRNTEAFF. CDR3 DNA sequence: TGCGCCAGCAGCCAGGATAGGAACACTGAAGCTTTCTTT.

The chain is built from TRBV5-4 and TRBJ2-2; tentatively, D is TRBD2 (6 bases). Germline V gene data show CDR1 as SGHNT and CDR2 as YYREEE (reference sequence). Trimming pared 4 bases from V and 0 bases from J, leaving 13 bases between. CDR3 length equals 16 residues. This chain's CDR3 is CASSTRDSSNTGELFF. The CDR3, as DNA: TGTGCCAGCAGCACCCGGGACTCTTCGAACACCGGGGAGCTGTTTTTT.

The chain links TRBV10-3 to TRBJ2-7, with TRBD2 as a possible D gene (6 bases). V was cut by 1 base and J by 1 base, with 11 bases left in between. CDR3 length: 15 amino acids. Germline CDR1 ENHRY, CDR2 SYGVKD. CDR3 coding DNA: TGTGCCATCAGTGAGTTGCGGGGTACGTCCTACGAGCAGTACTTC. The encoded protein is CAISELRGTSYEQYF.

The CDR3 nucleotides read TGCGCCAGCAGCTTGTCTAGGGGGACAGGGCGGGCAGATACGCAGTATTTT. The encoded protein is CASSLSRGTGRADTQYF. This chain joins TRBV5-1 and TRBJ2-3; 9 positions agree with TRBD1. CDR1 SGHRS and CDR2 YFSETQ come from the germline V gene. The CDR3 is made up of 17 amino acids. Unmatched junction bases numbered 10, after V lost 1 base and J lost 4 bases.

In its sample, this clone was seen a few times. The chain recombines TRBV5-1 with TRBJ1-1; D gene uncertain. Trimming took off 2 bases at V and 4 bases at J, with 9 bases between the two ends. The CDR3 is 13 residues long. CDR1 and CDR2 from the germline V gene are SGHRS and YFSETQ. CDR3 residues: CASSFQQSTEAFF. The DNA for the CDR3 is TGCGCCAGCAGCTTCCAACAGAGCACTGAAGCTTTCTTT.

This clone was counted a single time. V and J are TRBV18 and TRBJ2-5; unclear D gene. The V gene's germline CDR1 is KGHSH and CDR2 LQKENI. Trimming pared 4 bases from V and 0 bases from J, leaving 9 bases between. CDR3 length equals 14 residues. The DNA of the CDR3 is TGTGCCAGCTCACTTTACGGAAACCAAGAGACCCAGTACTTC. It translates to CASSLYGNQETQYF.

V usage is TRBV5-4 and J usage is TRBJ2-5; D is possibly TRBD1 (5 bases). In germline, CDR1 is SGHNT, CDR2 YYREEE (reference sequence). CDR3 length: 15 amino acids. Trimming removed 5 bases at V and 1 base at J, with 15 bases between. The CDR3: CASRTAVDSQETQYF. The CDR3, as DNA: TGTGCCAGCAGAACAGCCGTTGACAGCCAAGAGACCCAGTACTTC.

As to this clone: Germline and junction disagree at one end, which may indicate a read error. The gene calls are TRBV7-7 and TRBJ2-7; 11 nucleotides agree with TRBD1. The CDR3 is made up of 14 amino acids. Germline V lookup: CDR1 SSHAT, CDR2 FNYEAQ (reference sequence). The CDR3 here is CASSLGQGDYEQYF. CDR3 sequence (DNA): TGTGCTAGCAGCTTGGGACAGGGGGACTACGAGCAGTACTTC.

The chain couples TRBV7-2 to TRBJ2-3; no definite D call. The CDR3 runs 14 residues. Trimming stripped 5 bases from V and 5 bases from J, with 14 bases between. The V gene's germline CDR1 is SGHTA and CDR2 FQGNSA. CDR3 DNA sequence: TGTGCCAGCAGCCCTCGTCAATGGGGAGATACGCAGTATTTT. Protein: CASSPRQWGDTQYF.

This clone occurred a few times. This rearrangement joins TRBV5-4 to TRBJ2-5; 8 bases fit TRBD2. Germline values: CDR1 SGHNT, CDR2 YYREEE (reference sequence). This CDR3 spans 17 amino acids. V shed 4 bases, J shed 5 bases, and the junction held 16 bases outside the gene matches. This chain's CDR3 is CASSPGGSAGEGETQYF. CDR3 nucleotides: TGTGCCAGCAGCCCCGGGGGATCAGCGGGGGAAGGGGAGACCCAGTACTTC. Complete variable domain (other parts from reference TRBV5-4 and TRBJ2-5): ETGVTQSPTHLIKTRGQQVTLRCSSQSGHNTVSWYQQALGQGPQFIFQYYREEENGRGNFPPRFSGLQFPNYSSELNVNALELDDSALYLCASSPGGSAGEGETQYFGPGTRLLVL.

The CDR3 loop reads CASSFGTAGNTEAFF. CDR3 DNA sequence: TGTGCCAGCAGCTTTGGTACCGCGGGGAACACTGAAGCTTTCTTT. The chain recombines TRBV5-6 with TRBJ1-1, with D uncertain. Trimming removed 2 bases at V and 1 base at J, with 12 bases between. The CDR3 has 15 residues. CDR1 and CDR2 (germline): SGHDT, YYEEEE.

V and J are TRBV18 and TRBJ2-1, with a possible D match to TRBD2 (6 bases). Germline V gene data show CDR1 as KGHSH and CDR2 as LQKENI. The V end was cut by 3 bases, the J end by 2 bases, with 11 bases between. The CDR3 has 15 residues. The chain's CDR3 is CASSPGQRAYNEQFF. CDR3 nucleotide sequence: TGTGCCAGCTCACCGGGCCAGCGGGCCTACAATGAGCAGTTCTTC.

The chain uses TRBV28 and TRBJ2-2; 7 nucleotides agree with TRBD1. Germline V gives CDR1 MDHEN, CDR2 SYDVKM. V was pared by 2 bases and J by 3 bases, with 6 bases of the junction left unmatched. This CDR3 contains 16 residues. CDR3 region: CASSLTRQGYTGELFF. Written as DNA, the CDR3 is TGTGCCAGCAGTTTAACGAGACAGGGCTACACCGGGGAGCTGTTTTTT.

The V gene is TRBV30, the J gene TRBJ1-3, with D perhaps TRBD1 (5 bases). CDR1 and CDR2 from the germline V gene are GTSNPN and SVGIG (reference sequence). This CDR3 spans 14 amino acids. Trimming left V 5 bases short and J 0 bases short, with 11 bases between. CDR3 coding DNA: TGTGCCTGGTCAGACAGCAACTCTGGAAACACCATATATTTT. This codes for CAWSDSNSGNTIYF.

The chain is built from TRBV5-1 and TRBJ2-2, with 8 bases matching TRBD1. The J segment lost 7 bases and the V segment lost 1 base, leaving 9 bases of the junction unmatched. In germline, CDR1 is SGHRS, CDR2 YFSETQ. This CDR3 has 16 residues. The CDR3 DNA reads TGCGCCAGCAGCTTGCTGGCGACAGGGGCGGTCGGGGAGCTGTTTTTT. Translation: CASSLLATGAVGELFF.

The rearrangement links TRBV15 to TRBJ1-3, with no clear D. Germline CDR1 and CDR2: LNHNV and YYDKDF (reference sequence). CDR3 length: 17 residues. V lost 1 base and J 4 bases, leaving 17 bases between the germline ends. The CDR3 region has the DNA TGTGCCACCAGCAGAGGTCGACTCAGGACCGCGGGAAACACCATATATTTT. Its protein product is CATSRGRLRTAGNTIYF.

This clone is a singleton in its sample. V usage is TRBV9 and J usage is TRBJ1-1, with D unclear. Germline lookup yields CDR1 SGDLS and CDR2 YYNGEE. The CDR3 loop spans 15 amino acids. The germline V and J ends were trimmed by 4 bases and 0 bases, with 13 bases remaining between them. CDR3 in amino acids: CASSPPLGMNTEAFF. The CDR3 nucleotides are TGTGCCAGCAGCCCCCCCCTCGGGATGAACACTGAAGCTTTCTTT.

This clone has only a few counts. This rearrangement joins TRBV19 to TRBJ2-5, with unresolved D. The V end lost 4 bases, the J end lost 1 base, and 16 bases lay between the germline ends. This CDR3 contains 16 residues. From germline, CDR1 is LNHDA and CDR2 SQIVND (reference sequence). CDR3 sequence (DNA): TGTGCCAGTAGTAAGGTCACTGGAACCTCCCAAGAGACCCAGTACTTC. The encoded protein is CASSKVTGTSQETQYF.

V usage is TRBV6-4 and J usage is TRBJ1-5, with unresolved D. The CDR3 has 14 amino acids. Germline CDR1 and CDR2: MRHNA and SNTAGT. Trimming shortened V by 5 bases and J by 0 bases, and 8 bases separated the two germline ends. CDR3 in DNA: TGTGCCAGCAGTACAGATATTAGCAATCAGCCCCAGCATTTT. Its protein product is CASSTDISNQPQHF.

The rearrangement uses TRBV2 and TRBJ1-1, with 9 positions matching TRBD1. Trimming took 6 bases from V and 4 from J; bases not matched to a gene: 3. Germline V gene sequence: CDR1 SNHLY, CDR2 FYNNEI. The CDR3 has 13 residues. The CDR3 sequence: CASRDRGPTEAFF. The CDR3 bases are TGTGCCAGCAGGGACAGGGGACCCACTGAAGCTTTCTTT. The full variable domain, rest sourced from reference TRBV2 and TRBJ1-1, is EPEVTQTPSHQVTQMGQEVILRCVPISNHLYFYWYRQILGQKVEFLVSFYNNEISEKSEIFDDQFSVERPDGSNFTLKIRSTKLEDSAMYFCASRDRGPTEAFFGQGTRLTVV.